One sample yielded the 21 T cell receptor beta chains listed below, sequenced in a study of cytomegalovirus exposure and HLA in healthy donors. The study ran its PCR with 60 Vbeta and 13 Jbeta primers. The table came from immunoSEQ multiplex PCR; TCRdb's copy has only in-frame clones and leaves some out. The sample has 110,000 or so clones, 74% seen once; the top ten hold approximately 1.9%. Specimen: PBMCs. The receptor set was obtained from a human donor in good health.

This clone was picked up one time. The chain combines TRBV9 with TRBJ1-1; 7 bases align to TRBD1. This CDR3 is built from 14 residues. The V gene end was trimmed by 0 bases and the J gene end by 4 bases; junction bases not matched to a gene: 3. The germline gives CDR1 SGDLS, CDR2 YYNGEE. The CDR3 sequence is CASSVGGDSTEAFF. The CDR3 nucleotides are TGTGCCAGCAGCGTAGGTGGGGACAGCACTGAAGCTTTCTTT.

The chain couples TRBV9 to TRBJ1-6, with 9 bases matching TRBD1. The CDR3 runs 16 residues. The germline gives CDR1 SGDLS, CDR2 YYNGEE. J gave up 2 bases and V 3 bases, and 3 bases lay outside the gene matches. CDR3: CASSGTGGAYNSPLHF. In DNA, the CDR3 is TGTGCCAGCAGCGGAACAGGGGGCGCCTATAATTCACCCCTCCACTTT.

The rearrangement joins TRBV7-2 to TRBJ2-4; 8 nucleotides line up with TRBD2. CDR3 length: 18 residues. Per the germline V gene, CDR1 is SGHTA and CDR2 is FQGNSA. Germline trimming cut 1 base from V and 0 bases from J; bases unmatched to any gene: 8. The CDR3 sequence is CASSLEGTSGLAKNIQYF. The CDR3, as DNA: TGTGCCAGCAGCTTAGAAGGCACTAGCGGTCTAGCCAAAAACATTCAGTACTTC.

The chain joins TRBV10-3 to TRBJ1-5, with 9 bases lining up with TRBD1. The V gene's germline CDR1 is ENHRY and CDR2 SYGVKD. V shed 2 bases and J 7 bases; nucleotides not matched to a gene: 6. The CDR3 runs to 15 residues. CDR3 nucleotide sequence: TGTGCCATCAGTGAGAACCGACAGGGGGTGCAGCCCCAGCATTTT. Translation: CAISENRQGVQPQHF.

The chain joins TRBV29-1 to TRBJ1-1; D is unclear. The CDR3 has 14 residues. Trimming left V 1 base short and J 1 base short, with 10 bases between. Germline V lookup: CDR1 SQVTM, CDR2 ANQGSEA. The CDR3 here is CSVEGRQANTEAFF. CDR3 nucleotide sequence: TGCAGCGTTGAAGGGCGCCAGGCGAACACTGAAGCTTTCTTT.

The chain employs TRBV2 and TRBJ2-7, with a possible D match to TRBD2 (6 bases). The CDR3 runs to 12 residues. Germline V CDR1 and CDR2: SNHLY, FYNNEI. V lost 6 bases to trimming and J lost 4 bases, with 10 bases between them. The CDR3 reads CASRGDSYEQYF. The DNA of the CDR3 is TGTGCCAGCAGGGGGGACTCTTACGAGCAGTACTTC.

This chain links TRBV27 with TRBJ1-4, with 7 bases fitting TRBD1. Trimming took 6 bases from V and 7 from J; bases not matched to a gene: 11. The CDR3 extends over 15 amino acids. Germline V CDR1 and CDR2: MNHEY, SMNVEV (reference sequence). The CDR3 is CASRRGQVYSEKLFF. In DNA, the CDR3 is TGTGCCAGCAGGCGCGGACAGGTTTACAGTGAAAAACTGTTTTTT.

This sequence joins TRBV7-9 and TRBJ2-7; TRBD1 aligns across 7 bases. CDR1 is SEHNR and CDR2 is FQNEAQ in the germline V gene (reference sequence). The CDR3 spans 13 residues. J gave up 6 bases and V 1 base, and 3 bases lay outside the gene matches. CDR3 protein: CASSLEAGGEQYF. CDR3 sequence (DNA): TGTGCCAGCAGCTTAGAGGCAGGGGGCGAGCAGTACTTC.

This chain joins TRBV7-9 and TRBJ1-1; the match to TRBD1 covers 8 bases. Germline values: CDR1 SEHNR, CDR2 FQNEAQ (reference sequence). The CDR3 totals 17 residues. With 2 bases clipped from V and 3 bases from J, the junction kept 11 bases outside the gene matches. The CDR3 region has the DNA TGTGCCAGCAGCTTAAACAGGGGGGCCCTGAGGGACACTGAAGCTTTCTTT. This codes for CASSLNRGALRDTEAFF.

The chain employs TRBV28 and TRBJ2-1, with D possibly being TRBD1 (7 bases). Trimming stripped 5 bases from V and 9 bases from J, with 14 bases between. CDR3 length: 13 amino acids. Germline V gene data show CDR1 as MDHEN and CDR2 as SYDVKM. The CDR3 is CASSRQGGIEQFF. CDR3 bases: TGTGCCAGCAGTCGACAGGGAGGAATTGAGCAGTTCTTC.

The chain joins TRBV29-1 to TRBJ1-1, with 10 positions matching TRBD1. This CDR3 has 13 residues. With V trimmed by 7 bases and J by 4 bases, 6 bases remained unmatched. Germline loops: CDR1 SQVTM, CDR2 ANQGSEA. In nucleotides, the CDR3 is TGCAGCGCCCGACAGGGGGCACGCACTGAAGCTTTCTTT. Translating it yields CSARQGARTEAFF. The variable domain in full, with the rest retrieved from reference TRBV29-1 and TRBJ1-1, is SAVISQKPSRDICQRGTSLTIQCQVDSQVTMMFWYRQQPGQSLTLIATANQGSEATYESGFVIDKFPISRPNLTFSTLTVSNMSPEDSSIYLCSARQGARTEAFFGQGTRLTVV.

The chain is built from TRBV5-1 and TRBJ2-5; D is perhaps TRBD1 (6 bases). V lost 0 bases, J lost 5 bases, and 14 bases lay in between. CDR3 length: 15 residues. Germline CDR1 reads SGHRS; CDR2 reads YFSETQ. CDR3: CASSLGTYQGETQYF. The CDR3 region has the DNA TGCGCCAGCAGCTTGGGAACGTACCAGGGGGAGACCCAGTACTTC.

This chain uses TRBV5-1 with TRBJ2-3; the D gene is possibly TRBD1 (6 bases). The CDR3 runs to 14 residues. Germline V gives CDR1 SGHRS, CDR2 YFSETQ. The V end lost 4 bases, the J end lost 5 bases, and 14 bases lay between the germline ends. CDR3 loop: CASSKGGEGDTQYF. The CDR3, as DNA: TGCGCCAGCAGCAAAGGGGGTGAAGGAGATACGCAGTATTTT.

This chain uses TRBV7-3 with TRBJ1-6; D not certain. V was clipped by 0 bases and J by 8 bases, with 11 bases between them. Germline V gene data show CDR1 as SGHTA and CDR2 as FQGTGA. The CDR3 is 15 residues long. The CDR3 region is CASSLTGSRDSPLHF. DNA of the CDR3: TGTGCCAGCAGCTTAACCGGGTCCCGGGATTCACCCCTCCACTTT. The variable domain in full, completed from reference TRBV7-3 and TRBJ1-6, reads GAGVSQTPSNKVTEKGKYVELRCDPISGHTALYWYRQSLGQGPEFLIYFQGTGAADDSGLPNDRFFAVRPEGSVSTLKIQRTERGDSAVYLCASSLTGSRDSPLHFGNGTRLTVT.

The chain recombines TRBV4-2 with TRBJ1-1; TRBD1 matches 7 bases. Looked up from germline, CDR1 is LGHNA and CDR2 is YNFKEQ. V was clipped by 0 bases and J by 10 bases; unmatched bases: 5. CDR3 length equals 13 residues. CDR3: CASSQDRQGGAFF. As DNA, the CDR3 is TGTGCCAGCAGCCAAGATAGGCAGGGGGGAGCTTTCTTT.

This sequence joins TRBV6-1 and TRBJ2-7; D possibly corresponds to TRBD2 (6 bases). The germline V gene has CDR1 MNHNS and CDR2 SASEGT. This CDR3 spans 16 amino acids. Trimming took 0 bases from V and 6 from J, leaving 18 bases between them. As DNA, the CDR3 is TGTGCCAGCAGTGAAGCGAGTACAGGTTCCGGGAGCGAGCAGTACTTC. Amino acid sequence: CASSEASTGSGSEQYF.

V gene TRBV29-1 combines with J gene TRBJ1-1, with TRBD1 matching 11 bases. Germline-derived CDR1 and CDR2 are SQVTM and ANQGSEA. The CDR3 spans 15 residues. V lost 4 bases and J lost 1; bases outside the gene matches: 5. CDR3 sequence reads: CSVAGTGGRNTEAFF. The CDR3 bases are TGCAGCGTTGCAGGGACAGGGGGTAGGAACACTGAAGCTTTCTTT.

This clone has a handful of counts. The rearrangement links TRBV7-8 to TRBJ2-5; 7 nucleotides line up with TRBD1. Germline CDR1 and CDR2: SGHVS and FQNEAQ. The CDR3 extends over 17 amino acids. V dropped 1 base and J dropped 2; count of bases not matched to a gene: 10. The CDR3 DNA sequence: TGTGCCAGCAGCTTAGGACGAGGAGACAGGGCGCAAGAGACCCAGTACTTC. Translation: CASSLGRGDRAQETQYF.

This rearrangement joins TRBV30 to TRBJ2-7, with TRBD2 matching 12 bases. Germline V gene data show CDR1 as GTSNPN and CDR2 as SVGIG (reference sequence). The CDR3 runs 15 residues. After removal of 2 bases from V and 4 bases from J, the junction contained 6 bases not matched to a gene. The CDR3 reads CAWSTLAGGLYEQYF. The CDR3 DNA reads TGTGCCTGGAGTACCCTAGCGGGGGGGCTGTACGAGCAGTACTTC.

A few counts support this clone. This chain joins TRBV4-2 and TRBJ2-1, with 7 bases lining up with TRBD2. The V and J ends lost 5 bases and 1 base, in that order; junction bases with no gene match: 5. The CDR3 is 15 residues long. CDR1 and CDR2 (germline): LGHNA, YNFKEQ. As DNA, the CDR3 is TGTGCCAGCAGCTCGACTAGCTTTTCCTACAATGAGCAGTTCTTC. It specifies CASSSTSFSYNEQFF.

This sequence joins TRBV2 and TRBJ2-5; D unresolved. This CDR3 is built from 15 residues. Trimming removed 2 bases at V and 1 base at J, with 11 bases between. The V gene's germline CDR1 is SNHLY and CDR2 FYNNEI. CDR3 in amino acids: CASSERGLIQETQYF. CDR3 nucleotide sequence: TGTGCCAGCAGTGAACGCGGCCTCATCCAAGAGACCCAGTACTTC. The complete variable domain, with remaining parts taken from reference TRBV2 and TRBJ2-5, reads EPEVTQTPSHQVTQMGQEVILRCVPISNHLYFYWYRQILGQKVEFLVSFYNNEISEKSEIFDDQFSVERPDGSNFTLKIRSTKLEDSAMYFCASSERGLIQETQYFGPGTRLLVL.